This TCR beta chain came from a study of CD8 T cells in Susac syndrome. V dropped 5 bases and J dropped 5 bases, with 12 bases sitting between them. Looked up from germline, CDR1 is SGHNT and CDR2 is YENEEA. The CDR3 length is 14 residues. An amount of RNA that ranged from roughly 0.5 to 1 ug was reverse transcribed with random hexamers. TCRdb passed the immunoSEQ multiplex PCR reads through MiXCR, listing each CDR3 protein once. There are 130,000 to 150,000 distinct CDR3 sequences in the sample; roughly 95% occur only once, and over 0.075% lies in the top ten. The genes are TRBV11-3 and TRBJ2-2; a possible D gene is TRBD2 (5 bases). The sequenced sample consisted of CD4+ T cells from PBMCs. This clonotype was sampled from a human donor with Susac syndrome. The CDR3 nucleotides read TGTGCCAGCAGCCTCGGAGGCGGGACCGGGGAGCTGTTTTTT. It is translated as CASSLGGGTGELFF.